The 19 T cell receptor beta chains presented below share a single source sample, sequenced in a study of T cells in women clearing cervical HPV infection. Sequencing used immunoSEQ multiplex PCR; TCRdb keeps in-frame clones, though not all of them. The sample includes 30,000 to 45,000 clones. The sequencing input was blood buffy coat. All receptors derive from a woman between 18 and 69 years old with a cervical HPV16 infection that either progressed to CIN3+ or cleared (not recorded which).

With respect to this clone: With the read ending 3 residues before the CDR3 end, the germline J gene is used to fill in that end. V is TRBV7-2 and J is TRBJ1-2; D is unclear. This CDR3 region has 11 residues. The germline CDR1 and CDR2 sequences are SGHTA and FQGNSA. The CDR3 bases that were read are TGTGCCAGCAGCTTAGCCTACGAC. Protein product: CASSLAYD. The CDR3 reads in full as CASSLAYDYTF.

Worth noting for this clone: The sequenced fragment ends 3 residues before the CDR3 boundary, so the rest is inferred from the germline J gene. V and J are TRBV20-1 and TRBJ2-2; 8 bases map to TRBD1. Germline V gene lookup returns CDR1 DFQATT and CDR2 SNEGSKA (reference sequence). The trim removed 2 bases at V and 7 bases at J, leaving 6 bases unmatched. The CDR3 loop spans 14 amino acids. CDR3 DNA (partial): TGCAGTGCTAGAAAGGCAGGGGGCGGCGGGGAG. Protein product: CSARKAGGGGE. The whole CDR3 sequence reads CSARKAGGGGELFF.

Turning to this clone: The read terminates 3 residues before the CDR3 end, so the remaining end is supplied by the germline J gene. The J gene is TRBJ2-1, the V gene TRBV6-2 or TRBV6-3, with 8 bases matching TRBD1. The CDR3 spans 16 residues. Germline V lookup: CDR1 MNHEY, CDR2 SVGEGT. The V and J ends lost 8 bases and 4 bases, in that order; junction bases with no gene match: 13. The chain's CDR3 is CASAVRDRLDYNEQFF. The sequenced part of the CDR3 DNA is TGTGCCAGCGCGGTGAGGGACAGGCTAGATTACAATGAG.

Notes on this clone: The read ends 3 residues before the CDR3 terminus; that terminus is restored from the germline J gene. V usage is TRBV7-9 and J usage is TRBJ2-2; D gene ambiguous. The germline gives CDR1 SEHNR, CDR2 FQNEAQ (reference sequence). This CDR3 comprises 11 residues. V shed 5 bases and J shed 7 bases, with 5 bases lying between them. The CDR3 is CASSPIGELFF. CDR3 DNA (partial): TGTGCCAGCAGCCCTATCGGGGAG.

Comment on this clone: Read coverage stops 3 residues before the CDR3 terminus; the germline J gene supplies the remainder. This chain connects TRBV7-2 to TRBJ2-5; the match to TRBD2 covers 7 bases. V was pared by 8 bases and J by 1 base, with 4 bases of the junction left unmatched. The V gene's germline CDR1 is SGHTA and CDR2 FQGNSA. The CDR3 spans 13 residues. CDR3 DNA (partial): TGTGCCAGCCAGGCGGGGGTCCAAGAGACC. Translated: CASQAGVQET. The full CDR3 protein is CASQAGVQETQYF.

CDR3 sequence: CASSLSSGDYYEQYF. CDR3 DNA, as far as it was read: TGTGCCAGCAGCCTCTCTAGCGGGGACTACTACGAG. The chain carries TRBV7-2 and TRBJ2-7; 9 bases fit TRBD2. The CDR3 end is not reached by the read, which stops 3 residues before it; the germline J gene fills it in. V lost 5 bases, J lost 3 bases, and 8 bases stayed unmatched. Germline assignment: CDR1 SGHTA and CDR2 FQGNSA. The CDR3 extends over 15 amino acids.

The covered CDR3 bases are TGTGCCTGGAGTGAGGACAGCAGCACTGAA. Protein: CAWSEDSSTE. The whole CDR3 is CAWSEDSSTEAFF. This chain links TRBV30 with TRBJ1-1; D perhaps matches TRBD1 (6 bases). Read data end 3 residues before the CDR3 end; the end is taken from the germline J gene. V was shortened by 1 base and J by 4 bases, with 10 bases between the two germline ends. Germline V gene data show CDR1 as GTSNPN and CDR2 as SVGIG (reference sequence). The length of the CDR3 is 13 residues.

The covered CDR3 bases are TGTGCCAGCAGCTTAGGTCCAAGGGTTGGAGAAAAA. Translating gives CASSLGPRVGEK. The whole CDR3 protein is CASSLGPRVGEKLFF. The chain couples TRBV7-9 to TRBJ1-4; D not certain. The read gets to within 3 residues of the CDR3 end, and the germline J gene fills in the rest. The CDR3 totals 15 residues. Germline V lookup: CDR1 SEHNR, CDR2 FQNEAQ (reference sequence). V gave up 1 base and J gave up 8 bases, with 14 bases separating them. The whole variable domain, filled in from reference TRBV7-9 and TRBJ1-4, reads DTGVSQNPRHKITKRGQNVTFRCDPISEHNRLYWYRQTLGQGPEFLTYFQNEAQLEKSRLLSDRFSAERPKGSFSTLEIQRTEQGDSAMYLCASSLGPRVGEKLFFGSGTQLSVL.

Here the CDR3 reads CASSSYTDTQYF. The CDR3 DNA, read in part, is TGTGCCAGCAGTTCCTACACAGATACG. The chain couples TRBV12-3 or TRBV12-4 to TRBJ2-3; no firm D call. The read falls 3 residues short of the CDR3 end, and the missing part is taken from the germline J gene. This CDR3 contains 12 residues. Between the trimmed V and J ends, which lost 4 bases and 2 bases, there was a span of 4 bases.

Note on this clone: The read ends 3 residues early relative to the CDR3; the germline J gene fills the gap. This rearrangement joins TRBV5-4 to TRBJ2-3; TRBD2 matches at 12 bases. The V gene end was trimmed by 1 base and the J gene end by 3 bases; junction bases not matched to a gene: 3. This CDR3 has 16 amino acids. The germline CDR1 and CDR2 sequences are SGHNT and YYREEE (reference sequence). CDR3: CASSLRLAGETDTQYF. The part of the CDR3 DNA that was read is TGTGCCAGCAGCTTGAGACTAGCGGGGGAAACAGATACG.

With regard to this clone: The sequence runs out 3 residues before the end of the CDR3; the remainder is reconstructed from the germline J gene. The V and J genes are TRBV15 and TRBJ2-5; 8 bases map to TRBD2. Trimming took 0 bases from V and 5 from J; bases not matched to a gene: 8. The length of the CDR3 is 16 residues. Germline CDR1 is LNHNV and CDR2 is YYDKDF (reference sequence). The CDR3: CATSRDVSGGQETQYF. The DNA read from the CDR3 is TGTGCCACCAGCAGAGACGTCTCGGGGGGGCAGGAGACC.

Notes on this clone: The read halts 3 residues ahead of the CDR3 end, with the missing end drawn from the germline J gene. V usage is TRBV7-8 and J usage is TRBJ2-6, with a possible D match to TRBD2 (7 bases). The CDR3 loop spans 16 amino acids. V gave up 2 bases and J gave up 4 bases, with 12 bases separating them. Per germline, CDR1 SGHVS and CDR2 FQNEAQ. CDR3 region: CASSLSGGTGANVLTF. Incomplete CDR3 DNA: TGTGCCAGCAGCTTATCGGGGGGCACCGGGGCCAACGTC.

Comment on this clone: From the germline J gene comes the end of the CDR3, since the read stops 3 residues before it. This chain connects TRBV20-1 to TRBJ2-3; 9 nucleotides match TRBD1. The CDR3 loop spans 14 amino acids. The germline V gene encodes CDR1 DFQATT and CDR2 SNEGSKA (reference sequence). CDR3 DNA, as far as it was read: TGCAGTCCCCTCGGGCACAGGGGGCGAGAGACG. This sequence encodes CSPLGHRGRET. The whole CDR3 protein reads CSPLGHRGRETQYF.

A remark on this clone: The read comes to an end 3 residues before the CDR3 does, leaving the germline J gene to fill in the end. This chain joins TRBV7-2 and TRBJ1-2, with D hard to call. The CDR3 length is 15 residues. Looked up from germline, CDR1 is SGHTA and CDR2 is FQGNSA. The sequenced part of the CDR3 DNA is TGTGCCAGCAGCTTAGGTCCCAAAAGCACAGATACC. Protein product: CASSLGPKSTDT. The whole CDR3 sequence reads CASSLGPKSTDTYTF.

Remarks on this clone: The CDR3 is cut off 3 residues early in the read; its end comes from the germline J gene. The V and J genes are TRBV20-1 and TRBJ2-1; 12 bases line up with TRBD2. The germline V gene has CDR1 DFQATT and CDR2 SNEGSKA (reference sequence). The V and J ends lost 3 bases and 2 bases, in that order; junction bases with no gene match: 14. The CDR3 runs to 19 residues. CDR3 sequence reads: CSASKGLAGGPWTYNEQFF. The covered CDR3 bases are TGCAGTGCTAGTAAGGGGCTAGCGGGGGGGCCGTGGACCTACAATGAG.

The CDR3 bases that were read are TGTGCCAGAAGCGGCGGGGACCACACAGATACG. Residues: CARSGGDHTDT. The complete CDR3 sequence is CARSGGDHTDTQYF. The chain links TRBV5-3 to TRBJ2-3; D is perhaps TRBD2 (6 bases). The read halts 3 residues ahead of the CDR3 end, with the missing end drawn from the germline J gene. TRBV5-3 falls under the ORF class, with uncertain function. The CDR3 contains 14 residues. V lost 4 bases to trimming and J lost 2 bases, with 11 bases between them.

Notes on this clone: Read sequence stops 3 residues before the CDR3 end, and the germline J gene provides the missing end. V usage is TRBV7-9 and J usage is TRBJ2-4; D ambiguous. Germline V gene lookup returns CDR1 SEHNR and CDR2 FQNEAQ (reference sequence). CDR3 size: 13 residues. The covered CDR3 bases are TGTGCCAGCAGCTTAGATCCCTACTATGGT. This translates into CASSLDPYYG. The full CDR3 protein reads CASSLDPYYGQYF.

Remarks on this clone: The missing CDR3 end, 3 residues past where the read stops, is filled in from the germline J gene. The gene calls are TRBV20-1 and TRBJ1-1; D is perhaps TRBD1 (6 bases). CDR1 is DFQATT and CDR2 is SNEGSKA in the germline V gene (reference sequence). The germline V and J ends were trimmed by 5 bases and 1 base, with 14 bases remaining between them. This CDR3 contains 14 residues. The CDR3 sequence is CSASKDSPNTEAFF. The DNA read from the CDR3 is TGCAGTGCTTCCAAGGACAGCCCGAACACTGAA.

Comment on this clone: One end of the junction is discordant with germline, which a read error may explain. The DNA ends 3 residues before the CDR3 does, and the rest of the CDR3 is filled in from the germline J gene. This sequence joins TRBV7-2 and TRBJ2-3, with 10 bases fitting TRBD2. The germline CDR1 and CDR2 sequences are SGHTA and FQGNSA. The CDR3 runs 15 residues. CDR3: CASSRASGGSETQYF. Partial CDR3 DNA: TGTGCCAGCTCGCGGGCTAGCGGGGGTTCAGAGACG.